Following are 9 T cell receptor beta chains from one sample sequenced in a study of blood T cells in healthy people across ages. A second 7 to 11 cycle PCR used barcoded and J-beta primers. TCRdb recomputed calls from the 5' RACE reads with MiXCR, one row per CDR3 protein. Among roughly 1,700,000 distinct CDR3 sequences, about 30% were seen once, and the ten largest hold 7.7%. Material for sequencing was blood. The receptors originated from a woman in her twenties or thirties in good health.

This clonotype was recorded a few times. This chain uses TRBV12-3 or TRBV12-4 with TRBJ1-5; possibly TRBD1 for D (6 bases). The CDR3 is 15 residues long. V lost 1 base to trimming and J lost 7 bases, with 14 bases between them. This chain's CDR3 is CASSLERGHFQPQHF. The DNA for the CDR3 is TGTGCCAGCAGTTTAGAACGGGGACATTTCCAGCCCCAGCATTTT.

A remark on this clonotype: This may stem from a read error, because a much larger clone lies one nucleotide away. The chain links TRBV12-3 or TRBV12-4 to TRBJ2-5; no definite D call. Trimming pared 6 bases from V and 9 bases from J, leaving 20 bases between. CDR3 length: 14 residues. The CDR3 loop is CASRDGRPRSPQYF. The CDR3, as DNA: TGTGCCAGCAGGGACGGACGGCCTAGAAGTCCCCAGTACTTC.

This chain uses TRBV27 with TRBJ2-5; D unresolved. V was pared by 3 bases and J by 5 bases, with 22 bases between. The CDR3 contains 17 residues. Germline V gene lookup returns CDR1 MNHEY and CDR2 SMNVEV (reference sequence). CDR3 DNA: TGTGCCAGCAGTTTGCCCCGTTTTGGATCTGGGTGGGAGACCCAGTACTTC. This codes for CASSLPRFGSGWETQYF.

CDR3 sequence reads: CASSYERAAEAFF. CDR3 DNA sequence: TGTGCCAGCAGTTACGAGAGGGCCGCTGAAGCTTTCTTT. The V and J genes are TRBV6-6 and TRBJ1-1; no definite D call. This CDR3 has 13 amino acids. Per the germline V gene, CDR1 is MNHNY and CDR2 is SVGAGI (reference sequence). The V end was cut by 2 bases, the J end by 6 bases, with 10 bases between.

This clonotype was seen repeatedly, ten times or more. This chain links TRBV6-5 with TRBJ2-7, with D perhaps TRBD1 (6 bases). Germline lookup yields CDR1 MNHEY and CDR2 SVGAGI. Trimming took 6 bases from V and 7 from J, leaving 16 bases between them. There are 13 residues in the CDR3. CDR3 in amino acids: CASRQTGVREQYF. Written as DNA, the CDR3 is TGTGCCAGCAGACAGACAGGCGTTAGGGAGCAGTACTTC.

Only one count was recorded for this clonotype. This may be a read error: a much more frequent sequence differs by one nucleotide. V is TRBV20-1 and J is TRBJ1-2; TRBD1 matches 7 bases. V shed 5 bases, J shed 10 bases, and the junction held 7 bases outside the gene matches. Germline lookup yields CDR1 DFQATT and CDR2 SNEGSKA (reference sequence). The CDR3 is made up of 11 amino acids. CDR3 amino acids: CSAFDRVDYTF. The DNA for the CDR3 is TGCAGTGCTTTCGACAGGGTCGACTACACCTTC.

There are many counts of this clonotype. The V and J genes are TRBV20-1 and TRBJ1-2; TRBD1 aligns across 7 bases. There are 13 residues in the CDR3. J was trimmed by 3 bases and V by 8 bases; bases with no gene match: 9. Germline values: CDR1 DFQATT, CDR2 SNEGSKA (reference sequence). CDR3 sequence reads: CSTTGTLDYGYTF. CDR3 in DNA: TGCAGTACGACAGGGACCCTGGACTATGGCTACACCTTC.

This clonotype appeared many times. The chain employs TRBV7-3 and TRBJ2-5, with no clear D. The CDR3 is 16 amino acids. V lost 5 bases, J lost 4 bases, and 20 bases lay in between. In germline, CDR1 is SGHTA, CDR2 FQGTGA. The CDR3 DNA sequence: TGTGCCAGCAGCAAAACGGGCGGTCTGTTGGGAGAGACCCAGTACTTC. Protein product: CASSKTGGLLGETQYF.

This clonotype was counted ten times or more. The rearrangement uses TRBV5-1 and TRBJ1-4; 7 positions match TRBD1. The CDR3 loop spans 13 amino acids. CDR1 SGHRS and CDR2 YFSETQ come from the germline V gene. The V segment lost 5 bases and the J segment 5 bases; nucleotides outside the gene matches: 3. The CDR3 DNA reads TGCGCCAGCAGGGACAGGATGAATGAAAAACTGTTTTTT. It encodes CASRDRMNEKLFF.